Listed below are T cell receptor beta chains from one sample, sequenced in a study of cytomegalovirus exposure and HLA in healthy donors. Clones were sequenced by immunoSEQ multiplex PCR, and TCRdb holds only the in-frame ones, with some missing. This sample yields tens of thousands of clones, of which 81% are seen a single time; 1% to 1.5% belongs to the top ten. The specimen was PBMCs. Receptors originate from a girl aged 2-10 years in good health and CMV-seropositive. Both conserved end residues are part of each CDR3. The D gene is left open where the match is weak.

v_call	d_call	j_call	cdr3_aa	cdr3_nt
TRBV15	TRBD1	TRBJ2-1	CATSLRYGQGAYNEQFF	TGTGCCACCAGCTTGCGATATGGACAGGGGGCTTACAATGAGCAGTTCTTC
TRBV27	TRBD2	TRBJ2-1	CASSLTSGSTIEQFF	TGTGCCAGCAGTCTGACTAGCGGGAGTACGATTGAGCAGTTCTTC
TRBV2	TRBD1	TRBJ2-7	CASSEAGPGQGYEQYF	TGTGCCAGCAGTGAAGCGGGGCCGGGACAGGGCTACGAGCAGTACTTC
TRBV6-1	NA	TRBJ1-2	CASSETPNYGYTF	TGTGCCAGCAGTGAAACTCCTAACTATGGCTACACCTTC
TRBV7-9	TRBD2	TRBJ2-2	CASSLLSGGTGELFF	TGTGCCAGCAGCTTACTCAGCGGGGGCACCGGGGAGCTGTTTTTT
TRBV4-3	NA	TRBJ2-3	CASSQVLLVGNTDTQYF	TGCGCCAGCAGCCAAGTTTTACTAGTGGGAAACACAGATACGCAGTATTTT
TRBV10-2	NA	TRBJ2-2	CASNQRVDTGELFF	TGCGCCAGCAATCAGCGGGTGGACACCGGGGAGCTGTTTTTT
TRBV5-1	TRBD1	TRBJ1-1	CASSRQGANTEAFF	TGCGCCAGCAGCCGACAGGGGGCAAACACTGAAGCTTTCTTT
TRBV28	NA	TRBJ1-4	CASSSPGLTFF	TGTGCCAGCAGTTCCCCGGGTCTCACGTTTTTT
TRBV25-1	NA	TRBJ2-2	CASSATGSGELFF	TGTGCCAGCAGCGCGACAGGATCGGGGGAGCTGTTTTTT
TRBV9	TRBD2	TRBJ2-3	CASTYSGTSTDTQYF	TGTGCCAGCACCTACAGCGGGACTAGCACAGATACGCAGTATTTT
TRBV19	NA	TRBJ2-7	CASIRSAGPTYEQYF	TGTGCCAGTATTCGGTCTGCGGGACCGACCTACGAGCAGTACTTC
TRBV28	NA	TRBJ1-2	CASSLSPGRRINYGYTF	TGTGCCAGCAGTTTAAGCCCAGGAAGAAGGATTAACTATGGCTACACCTTC
TRBV10-1	TRBD2	TRBJ2-3	CASSRAGSSDTQYF	TGCGCCAGCAGTAGAGCGGGATCCTCAGATACGCAGTATTTT
TRBV7-9	TRBD1	TRBJ2-3	CASSHSGGVTDTQYF	TGTGCCAGCAGCCATTCAGGGGGAGTTACAGATACGCAGTATTTT
TRBV15	TRBD1	TRBJ2-3	CATSIQTGPATDTQYF	TGTGCCACCAGCATTCAGACAGGGCCCGCCACGGATACGCAGTATTTT
TRBV2	NA	TRBJ1-2	CASSRNDLDEYGYTF	TGTGCCAGCAGTAGGAATGACTTAGACGAATATGGCTACACCTTC
TRBV18	TRBD1	TRBJ1-1	CASSADRGLRTEAFF	TGTGCCAGCTCAGCGGACAGGGGTTTGCGCACTGAAGCTTTCTTT